The 7 T cell receptor beta chains reported below all come from one sample, sequenced in a study of blood T cell repertoires in COVID-19. The protocol was immunoSEQ multiplex PCR, while the TCRdb copy is restricted to in-frame clones and leaves out a portion. The data hold tens of thousands of clones, with 89% observed a single time. Specimen: peripheral blood. These receptors were collected from a man aged 50 to 60 with COVID-19, enrolled during active disease.

The genes are TRBV5-1 and TRBJ1-1; weak D call: TRBD1 (5 bases). Germline V gene data show CDR1 as SGHRS and CDR2 as YFSETQ. CDR3 length equals 15 residues. Trimming took off 4 bases at V and 0 bases at J, with 13 bases between the two ends. Here the CDR3 DNA reads TGCGCCAGCAGCAAAGGAGGGGAGATGAACACTGAAGCTTTCTTT. Its translation: CASSKGGEMNTEAFF.

This clone was detected only a few times. The chain has TRBV4-1 and TRBJ2-1, with 11 bases fitting TRBD2. The V gene's germline CDR1 is MGHRA and CDR2 YSYEKL. Losses at the gene ends were 5 bases for V and 6 bases for J; bases not matched to a gene: 6. CDR3 size: 15 residues. The chain's CDR3 is CASSVAGGRSNEQFF. CDR3 bases: TGCGCCAGCAGCGTAGCGGGGGGGAGGTCCAATGAGCAGTTCTTC.

This chain links TRBV5-1 with TRBJ2-3, with D hard to call. Per the germline V gene, CDR1 is SGHRS and CDR2 is YFSETQ. The CDR3 loop spans 16 amino acids. Trimming cost V 0 bases and J 2 bases, with 13 bases left between them. The CDR3 sequence: CASSLALSSLTDTQYF. The CDR3, as DNA: TGCGCCAGCAGCTTGGCTCTCTCCAGTCTCACAGATACGCAGTATTTT.

To note about this clone: The junction and the germline gene differ at one end; a read error may be behind it. The chain couples TRBV10-2 to TRBJ1-2, with 7 bases matching TRBD1. Germline V gene sequence: CDR1 WSHSY, CDR2 SAAADI. CDR3 size: 19 residues. The CDR3, as DNA: TGCGCCAGCAGTGAGGAGAGGACCGGGACAGCGGATTCGAACTATAGCTACACCTTC. Encoded protein: CASSEERTGTADSNYSYTF.

J is TRBJ2-7 and V is TRBV3-1 (or the pseudogene TRBV3-2); a weak D match, TRBD1 (6 bases). V was shortened by 3 bases and J by 6 bases, with 15 bases between the two germline ends. There are 14 residues in the CDR3. Germline CDR1 reads LGHDT; CDR2 reads YNNKEL (reference sequence). The CDR3: CASSHQGPASEQYF. The CDR3 nucleotides read TGTGCCAGCAGCCACCAGGGGCCGGCTTCCGAGCAGTACTTC.

V usage is TRBV6-5 and J usage is TRBJ1-2, with TRBD1 matching over 7 bases. The CDR3 consists of 14 residues. From germline, CDR1 is MNHEY and CDR2 SVGAGI. V shed 3 bases, J shed 7 bases, and the junction held 8 bases outside the gene matches. The CDR3 loop is CASSYDRDLSGYTF. Written as DNA, the CDR3 is TGTGCCAGCAGTTATGACAGGGATCTTTCTGGCTACACCTTC.

The chain has TRBV24-1 and TRBJ2-1, with TRBD2 matching 14 bases. This CDR3 has 17 residues. Germline CDR1 is KGHDR and CDR2 is SFDVKD. J was trimmed by 5 bases and V by 4 bases; bases with no gene match: 6. The CDR3 protein is CATSDRGLAGANNEQFF. The CDR3 DNA reads as TGTGCCACCAGTGACCGGGGACTAGCGGGGGCAAACAATGAGCAGTTCTTC.